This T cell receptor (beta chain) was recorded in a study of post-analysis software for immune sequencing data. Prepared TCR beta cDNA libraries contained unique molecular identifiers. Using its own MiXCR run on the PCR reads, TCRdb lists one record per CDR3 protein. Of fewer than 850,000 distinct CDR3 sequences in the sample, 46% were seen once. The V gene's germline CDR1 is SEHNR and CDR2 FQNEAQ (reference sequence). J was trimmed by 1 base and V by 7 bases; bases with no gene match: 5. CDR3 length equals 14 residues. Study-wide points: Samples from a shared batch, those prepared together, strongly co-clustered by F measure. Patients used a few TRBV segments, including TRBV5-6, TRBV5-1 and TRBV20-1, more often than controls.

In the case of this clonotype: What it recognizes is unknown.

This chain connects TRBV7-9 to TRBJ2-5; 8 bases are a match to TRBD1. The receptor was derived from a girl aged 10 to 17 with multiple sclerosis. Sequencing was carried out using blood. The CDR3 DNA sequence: TGTGCCAGCATCCTGACAGGGGCCCAAGAGACCCAGTACTTC. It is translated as CASILTGAQETQYF. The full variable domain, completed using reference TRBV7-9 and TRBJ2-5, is DTGVSQNPRHKITKRGQNVTFRCDPISEHNRLYWYRQTLGQGPEFLTYFQNEAQLEKSRLLSDRFSAERPKGSFSTLEIQRTEQGDSAMYLCASILTGAQETQYFGPGTRLLVL.